This T cell receptor beta chain was recovered during a study of cytomegalovirus exposure and HLA in healthy donors. Regarding this clone: Its matching antigen is unknown.

Trimming removed 0 bases at V and 4 bases at J, with 12 bases between. Germline V gives CDR1 LNHNV, CDR2 YYDKDF (reference sequence). CDR3 size: 15 residues. Study findings and constraints: Listed as cytomegalovirus-associated were around 160 TCR beta chains.

The PCR made use of 60 Vbeta and 13 Jbeta primers. Authors' processing steps: Among the unique TCR beta chains that a later analysis counted, some 73 million in all, roughly 10 million were shared. Sequencing was performed with immunoSEQ multiplex PCR; in TCRdb, only in-frame clones are kept and a portion is missing. From that table come the V and J calls and clone size; the DNA was used to work out D and trimming. The table records 110,000 to 150,000 clones, roughly 70% of them present only once. The sample was PBMCs. The origin of this receptor is a man aged 18 to 30 in good health and CMV-seropositive. The chain links TRBV15 to TRBJ1-2; tentative D call: TRBD1 (5 bases). The CDR3 DNA reads as TGTGCCACCAGCAGAGATTGGGGCTCTGGCTATGGCTACACCTTC. Translated: CATSRDWGSGYGYTF.